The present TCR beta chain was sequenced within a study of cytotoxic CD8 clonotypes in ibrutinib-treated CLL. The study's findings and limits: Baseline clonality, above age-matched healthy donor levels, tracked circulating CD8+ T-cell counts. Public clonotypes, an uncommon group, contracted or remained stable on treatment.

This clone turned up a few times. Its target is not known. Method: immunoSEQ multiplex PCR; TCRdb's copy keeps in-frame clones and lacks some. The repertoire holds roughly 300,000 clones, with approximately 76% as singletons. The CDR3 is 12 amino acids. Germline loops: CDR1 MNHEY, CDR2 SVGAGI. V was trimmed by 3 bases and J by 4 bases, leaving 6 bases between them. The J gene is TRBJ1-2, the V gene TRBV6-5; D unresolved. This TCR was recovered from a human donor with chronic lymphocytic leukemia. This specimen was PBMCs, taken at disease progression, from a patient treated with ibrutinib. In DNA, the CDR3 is TGTGCCAGCAGTTATCTTGGCTATGGCTACACCTTC. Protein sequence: CASSYLGYGYTF.